This T cell receptor (beta chain) was recorded in a study of blood T cell repertoires in COVID-19 (TCRdb year 2020). With respect to the entire study: The collaborator samples originated in the United States, Italy and Spain and spanned the acute and convalescent phases of COVID-19. The material from the prospective study consisted of cDNA or gDNA derived from T cells, B-cell-depleted T cells, or PBMCs. Deeply sampled blood TCRbeta repertoires from subjects exposed to, actively infected with, or recovered from COVID-19 were included in the dataset. The repertoires were made available in a free public database intended to serve as a resource for research on the immune response to SARS-CoV-2. Samples were obtained from the ongoing ImmuneRACE study (first 160 participants) and from 950 to 1,500 subjects provided by 6 global collaborators. Nearly every sample came with metadata listing a de-identified subject ID, COVID-19 status, age in years and sex. Where available, HLA class I and class II types were obtained from metadata supplied by the sample provider rather than from assay-based typing. General conclusions and limits of the study: How much clinical and demographic metadata was included differed by source and by participant, and the metadata was provided uncurated.

In the case of this clone: Its binding antigen is unknown. Base qualities are not provided; no much larger clone lies one nucleotide away.

The CDR1 and CDR2 encoded by the germline V gene are SGHTA and FQGTGA. The trim is 5 bases for V and 2 bases for J, with a gap of 14 bases between the germline ends. There are 15 amino acids in the CDR3, from cysteine to phenylalanine inclusive. The DNA shown is the 45-base CDR3, in frame from base 1. TCRbeta CDR3 regions were amplified from genomic DNA by means of the immunoSEQ Assay, a bias-controlled multiplex PCR. The original pipeline was this. The number of nucleated cells in each sample was estimated from the amplification of reference gene primers within the assay. To quantify the absolute abundance of each unique TCRbeta CDR3 rearrangement, sequence reads were collapsed and filtered. For each sample, productive Simpson clonality was calculated as the square root of Simpson's diversity index across productive rearrangements. TCRdb mirrors the immuneACCESS table, restricted to in-frame sequences. Some clones are absent from its copies; in checked studies, under half trace to an unresolved V gene, and the reason for the others is unknown. The V and J calls and clone size come from that table; D and trimming were worked out from the DNA. In this sample the table shows under 300,000 clones, roughly 80% of which occur a single time. The ten largest make up 3% to 4% of the sample.

Each collaborating institution followed its own protocols to collect whole blood in K2EDTA tubes. For TCRbeta analysis, collaborators shipped samples in one of three forms: frozen whole blood, isolated PBMCs, or DNA extracted from either of those sample types. The chain links TRBV7-3 with TRBJ2-3, and possibly TRBD1, on 6 matching bases. The sequenced sample consisted of peripheral blood. The clonotype was recovered from a woman aged 18 to 35 with acute or convalescent COVID-19. At the DNA level, the sequence is TGTGCCAGCAGCCCCACCGGGACATACACAGATACGCAGTATTTT. This codes for CASSPTGTYTDTQYF.